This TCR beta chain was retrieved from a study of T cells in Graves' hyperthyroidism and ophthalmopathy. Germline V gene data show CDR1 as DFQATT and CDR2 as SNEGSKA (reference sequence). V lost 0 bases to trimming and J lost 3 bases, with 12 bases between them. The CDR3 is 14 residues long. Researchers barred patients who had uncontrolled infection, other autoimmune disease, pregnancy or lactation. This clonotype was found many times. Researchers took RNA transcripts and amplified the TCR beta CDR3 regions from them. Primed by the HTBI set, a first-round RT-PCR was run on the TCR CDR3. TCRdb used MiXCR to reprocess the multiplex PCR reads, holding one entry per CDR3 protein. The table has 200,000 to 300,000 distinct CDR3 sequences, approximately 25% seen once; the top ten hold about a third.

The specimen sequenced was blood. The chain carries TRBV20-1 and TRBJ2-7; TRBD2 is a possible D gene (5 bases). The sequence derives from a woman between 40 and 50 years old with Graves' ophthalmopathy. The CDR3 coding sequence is TGCAGTGCTAGAGACGACGGGGAAATCTACGAGCAGTACTTC. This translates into CSARDDGEIYEQYF.